Below are 26 T cell receptor beta chains sequenced from a single sample in a study of cytomegalovirus exposure and HLA in healthy donors. The PCR was carried out with 60 Vbeta primers and 13 Jbeta primers. Clones were sequenced by immunoSEQ multiplex PCR, and TCRdb holds only the in-frame ones, with some missing. The repertoire includes approximately 40,000 clones, less than 85% of them detected once, and approximately 10% sits in the top ten. The sample consisted of PBMCs. Receptors originate from a woman aged 18-29 years in good health and CMV-seropositive.

The V gene is TRBV27, the J gene TRBJ2-1, with D perhaps TRBD1 (5 bases). V shed 5 bases and J shed 1 base, with 12 bases lying between them. CDR3 size: 15 residues. Germline CDR1 and CDR2: MNHEY and SMNVEV (reference sequence). In nucleotides, the CDR3 is TGTGCCAGCAGTCCAGGGTTTGGTTCCTACAATGAGCAGTTCTTC. This sequence encodes CASSPGFGSYNEQFF.

The chain employs TRBV6-5 and TRBJ1-1, with D unclear. The CDR3 spans 13 residues. CDR1 is MNHEY, CDR2 SVGAGI, per germline. V lost 5 bases to trimming and J lost 5 bases, with 12 bases between them. Written as DNA, the CDR3 is TGTGCCAGCAGTCACCCCCGAGGGACTGAAGCTTTCTTT. It is translated as CASSHPRGTEAFF.

V gene TRBV27 combines with J gene TRBJ2-3; 14 bases align to TRBD2. V trimming: 6 bases; J trimming: 6 bases; junction bases outside the gene matches: 5. The CDR3 extends over 15 amino acids. Germline CDR1 MNHEY, CDR2 SMNVEV (reference sequence). The CDR3 sequence: CASSTGLAGADTQYF. The CDR3 nucleotides read TGTGCCAGCAGCACGGGACTAGCGGGAGCCGATACGCAGTATTTT.

The rearrangement uses TRBV9 and TRBJ2-7; possible D gene TRBD1, 6 bases. The V gene's germline CDR1 is SGDLS and CDR2 YYNGEE. Trimming pared 4 bases from V and 2 bases from J, leaving 13 bases between. The CDR3 covers 14 residues. The CDR3 sequence: CASSIRQDAYEQYF. CDR3 DNA: TGTGCCAGCAGCATAAGACAGGACGCCTACGAGCAGTACTTC.

The chain uses TRBV7-8 and TRBJ1-4; D unclear. The CDR3 covers 18 residues. The germline V gene encodes CDR1 SGHVS and CDR2 FQNEAQ. The V end was cut by 3 bases, the J end by 0 bases, with 17 bases between. The DNA of the CDR3 is TGTGCCAGCAGCTTTAAATACGGACCGGGAGCAACTAATGAAAAACTGTTTTTT. This sequence encodes CASSFKYGPGATNEKLFF.

This clone was picked up one time. V usage is TRBV9 and J usage is TRBJ2-1; weak D call: TRBD2 (6 bases). In germline, CDR1 is SGDLS, CDR2 YYNGEE. The CDR3 loop spans 14 amino acids. The germline V and J ends were trimmed by 4 bases and 6 bases, with 14 bases remaining between them. CDR3 loop: CASSPSGEVNEQFF. The CDR3 region has the DNA TGTGCCAGCAGCCCTTCGGGAGAGGTCAATGAGCAGTTCTTC.

This rearrangement joins TRBV18 to TRBJ1-2, with a possible D match to TRBD1 (5 bases). The CDR3 loop spans 13 amino acids. Germline V gene data show CDR1 as KGHSH and CDR2 as LQKENI. Trimming took off 3 bases at V and 2 bases at J, with 7 bases between the two ends. The DNA of the CDR3 is TGTGCCAGCTCACCCGCAGGGAACTATGGCTACACCTTC. Translated, it gives CASSPAGNYGYTF.

The chain joins TRBV6-4 to TRBJ2-2; 12 bases agree with TRBD2. CDR1 MRHNA and CDR2 SNTAGT come from the germline V gene. The CDR3 totals 15 residues. After removal of 4 bases from V and 3 bases from J, the junction contained 0 bases not matched to a gene. This chain's CDR3 is CASSGTSGDTGELFF. The CDR3 region has the DNA TGTGCCAGCAGTGGGACTAGCGGGGACACCGGGGAGCTGTTTTTT.

The rearrangement joins TRBV7-2 to TRBJ1-1; D ambiguous. The CDR3 spans 12 residues. The germline V gene has CDR1 SGHTA and CDR2 FQGNSA. V dropped 2 bases and J dropped 8 bases, with 9 bases sitting between them. The CDR3 sequence: CASSLSGREAFF. CDR3 bases: TGTGCCAGCAGCTTATCTGGCAGAGAAGCTTTCTTT. The full variable domain, rest sourced from reference TRBV7-2 and TRBJ1-1, is GAGVSQSPSNKVTEKGKDVELRCDPISGHTALYWYRQSLGQGLEFLIYFQGNSAPDKSGLPSDRFSAERTGGSVSTLTIQRTQQEDSAVYLCASSLSGREAFFGQGTRLTVV.

The rearrangement uses TRBV19 and TRBJ1-4; 12 bases fit TRBD1. CDR1 and CDR2 from the germline V gene are LNHDA and SQIVND (reference sequence). There are 18 residues in the CDR3. J was trimmed by 8 bases and V by 6 bases; bases with no gene match: 16. As DNA, the CDR3 is TGTGCCAGTAGAGCAACACCGGGACAGGGGGCATCAAGCGAAAAACTGTTTTTT. Amino acids: CASRATPGQGASSEKLFF.

The gene calls are TRBV6-5 and TRBJ1-4, with D hard to call. V was clipped by 2 bases and J by 3 bases, with 10 bases between them. Per the germline V gene, CDR1 is MNHEY and CDR2 is SVGAGI. This CDR3 is 15 amino acids long. CDR3 bases: TGTGCCAGCAGTTACGGGAACGGGGCTAATGAAAAACTGTTTTTT. It is translated as CASSYGNGANEKLFF.

The CDR3 region has the DNA TGTGCCAGCAGCTTGGGGGGGGTGGCGGCCGGGGAGCTGTTTTTT. Its protein is CASSLGGVAAGELFF. This chain links TRBV5-4 with TRBJ2-2; weak D call: TRBD2 (6 bases). Trimming stripped 0 bases from V and 6 bases from J, with 12 bases between. Germline V gives CDR1 SGHNT, CDR2 YYREEE (reference sequence). This CDR3 comprises 15 residues.

The chain joins TRBV28 to TRBJ2-3, with 7 bases lining up with TRBD2. Germline CDR1 is MDHEN and CDR2 is SYDVKM. Trimming cost V 1 base and J 4 bases; bases outside gene matches: 17. The CDR3 covers 19 residues. The CDR3 DNA follows: TGTGCCAGCAGTTTATATGGGGGGGGAGGGTCTACGAGGTCAGATACGCAGTATTTT. It yields the protein CASSLYGGGGSTRSDTQYF.

This clone turned up a few times. The rearrangement joins TRBV25-1 to TRBJ2-3, with 13 bases matching TRBD2. Germline loops: CDR1 MGHDK, CDR2 SYGVNS. This CDR3 has 16 residues. J lost 4 bases, V lost 3 bases, and 4 bases had no gene match. The CDR3 loop is CASSDTSGRAADTQYF. Here the CDR3 DNA reads TGTGCCAGCAGTGACACTAGCGGGAGGGCCGCAGATACGCAGTATTTT.

The genes are TRBV15 and TRBJ2-5; D remains ambiguous. V lost 1 base and J 1 base, leaving 13 bases between the germline ends. There are 16 residues in the CDR3. The V gene's germline CDR1 is LNHNV and CDR2 YYDKDF (reference sequence). DNA of the CDR3: TGTGCCACCAGCAGAGTAGGATCTGCAGGCCAAGAGACCCAGTACTTC. The encoded protein is CATSRVGSAGQETQYF. Using reference TRBV15 and TRBJ2-5 for the parts outside the CDR3, the full variable domain is DAMVIQNPRYQVTQFGKPVTLSCSQTLNHNVMYWYQQKSSQAPKLLFHYYDKDFNNEADTPDNFQSRRPNTSFCFLDIRSPGLGDTAMYLCATSRVGSAGQETQYFGPGTRLLVL.

This rearrangement joins TRBV9 to TRBJ2-5; 8 nucleotides align to TRBD1. After removal of 0 bases from V and 3 bases from J, the junction contained 4 bases not matched to a gene. Germline loops: CDR1 SGDLS, CDR2 YYNGEE. The CDR3 is 15 residues long. The CDR3 sequence is CASSVVTGGKETQYF. The CDR3 coding sequence is TGTGCCAGCAGCGTAGTCACAGGGGGGAAAGAGACCCAGTACTTC.

For this clone: One end of the junction fails to match germline, which may point to a read error. V usage is TRBV6-1 and J usage is TRBJ2-7; 12 bases map to TRBD1. CDR1 is MNHNS and CDR2 is SASEGT in the germline V gene. The CDR3 extends over 15 amino acids. CDR3 sequence: CASSEPGQGASSYLF. CDR3 DNA: TGTGCCAGCAGTGAACCGGGACAGGGGGCATCCTCGTACCTCTTC.

This rearrangement joins TRBV28 to TRBJ1-3; 11 bases agree with TRBD1. CDR3 length: 16 residues. Unmatched junction bases numbered 4, after V lost 0 bases and J lost 6 bases. Germline V gene data show CDR1 as MDHEN and CDR2 as SYDVKM. The CDR3 DNA is TGTGCCAGCAGTTTATGGGGACAGGGGGAGGAAAACACCATATATTTT. This gives the protein CASSLWGQGEENTIYF.

The chain carries TRBV4-1 and TRBJ2-7, with D perhaps TRBD1 (6 bases). Trimming shortened V by 1 base and J by 3 bases, and 13 bases separated the two germline ends. The length of the CDR3 is 15 residues. Looked up from germline, CDR1 is MGHRA and CDR2 is YSYEKL. The CDR3 DNA sequence: TGCGCCAGCAGCCAAGCTCCAGGGGTAGGCTACGAGCAGTACTTC. Its protein product is CASSQAPGVGYEQYF.

The chain combines TRBV7-6 with TRBJ2-1; 9 nucleotides match TRBD2. Germline trimming cut 5 bases from V and 0 bases from J; bases unmatched to any gene: 11. Germline V gene data show CDR1 as SGHVS and CDR2 as FNYEAQ. This CDR3 contains 18 residues. This CDR3 is CASSPPPRRGGSYNEQFF. The CDR3 nucleotides read TGTGCCAGCAGCCCACCCCCGAGGCGGGGGGGCTCCTACAATGAGCAGTTCTTC.

This chain connects TRBV7-9 to TRBJ2-7, with no clear D. With 4 bases removed from V and 2 bases from J, the gap between germline ends came to 3 bases. Germline-derived CDR1 and CDR2 are SEHNR and FQNEAQ (reference sequence). The CDR3 is made up of 11 amino acids. The CDR3 reads CASSSTYEQYF. In DNA, the CDR3 is TGTGCCAGCAGCTCAACCTACGAGCAGTACTTC.

The V and J genes are TRBV27 and TRBJ2-7; no reliable D call. Germline V gene sequence: CDR1 MNHEY, CDR2 SMNVEV (reference sequence). Trimming pared 4 bases from V and 3 bases from J, leaving 28 bases between. The CDR3 is made up of 19 amino acids. The CDR3 loop is CASSSVLNSPGQRSYEQYF. The CDR3 coding sequence is TGTGCCAGCAGTTCTGTATTAAATAGTCCAGGTCAAAGAAGCTACGAGCAGTACTTC.

The J gene is TRBJ2-1, the V gene TRBV2; 9 bases are a match to TRBD2. The CDR3 loop spans 15 amino acids. Germline V gene sequence: CDR1 SNHLY, CDR2 FYNNEI. Trimming cost V 6 bases and J 4 bases; bases outside gene matches: 7. The CDR3 sequence is CASRATSGGYNEQFF. The DNA of the CDR3 is TGTGCCAGCAGGGCGACTAGCGGCGGGTACAATGAGCAGTTCTTC.

The CDR3: CASSLDLPGGQPQHF. In nucleotides, the CDR3 is TGTGCCAGCAGCTTAGATCTGCCAGGGGGCCAGCCCCAGCATTTT. The chain employs TRBV7-8 and TRBJ1-5; 8 bases are a match to TRBD1. CDR1 and CDR2 from the germline V gene are SGHVS and FQNEAQ. J lost 7 bases, V lost 1 base, and 6 bases had no gene match. This CDR3 has 15 amino acids.

This chain connects TRBV5-1 to TRBJ2-1, with 9 positions matching TRBD2. This CDR3 comprises 19 residues. After removal of 5 bases from V and 0 bases from J, the junction contained 15 bases not matched to a gene. The germline V gene encodes CDR1 SGHRS and CDR2 YFSETQ. CDR3 nucleotides: TGCGCCAGCAGTTCGGCGGGAGGGTCTCTCCTGAGCTCCTACAATGAGCAGTTCTTC. Its protein is CASSSAGGSLLSSYNEQFF.

This sequence joins TRBV5-6 and TRBJ2-7; 8 bases line up with TRBD1. CDR3 size: 14 residues. Unmatched junction bases numbered 7, after V lost 4 bases and J lost 4 bases. Germline values: CDR1 SGHDT, CDR2 YYEEEE. DNA of the CDR3: TGTGCCAGCAGCCAGACAGGGGCCCTATACGAGCAGTACTTC. Its protein product is CASSQTGALYEQYF.